This T cell receptor (beta chain) came from a study of T and B cells in COVID-19 patients. Across the whole study: Blood was sampled from COVID-19 patients who were either actively infected or recovered. Recovered patients mostly had mild to moderate COVID-19 managed as outpatients. Study-wide results and caveats: CD4+, regulatory T cell, CD8+ and sorted SARS-CoV-2-responsive or tetramer+ T cells were not yet sequenced. Patients with COVID-19 reportedly showed strongly skewed T cell receptor beta variable and joining gene usage.

On this clonotype: What it binds is not known.

The CDR3 loop spans 16 amino acids. V was pared by 1 base and J by 3 bases, with 13 bases between. Germline V lookup: CDR1 SGHAT, CDR2 FQDESV (reference sequence). Blood genomic DNA input for TRB amplification was roughly 220-500 ng. TRB rearrangements were amplified by multiplex PCR with BIOMED2 TRB-A/B primers. TCRdb used MiXCR to reprocess the multiplex PCR reads, holding one entry per CDR3 protein. The sample gives 20,000 to 30,000 distinct CDR3 sequences, roughly 33% of which show up once; 1.7% is in the top ten. The sequence came from a human donor who had recovered from COVID-19. Sequences were obtained from blood. The chain uses TRBV11-1 and TRBJ1-5, with unresolved D. The chain's CDR3 is CASSLEAGVYNQPQHF. CDR3 DNA: TGTGCCAGCAGCTTAGAGGCAGGAGTATACAATCAGCCCCAGCATTTT. The full variable domain, completed using reference TRBV11-1 and TRBJ1-5, is EAEVAQSPRYKITEKSQAVAFWCDPISGHATLYWYRQILGQGPELLVQFQDESVVDDSQLPKDRFSAERLKGVDSTLKIQPAELGDSAMYLCASSLEAGVYNQPQHFGDGTRLSIL.